These 5 T cell receptor beta chains originate from one sample sequenced in a study of blood T cell repertoires in COVID-19 (dated by TCRdb to between 2020 and 2021). The receptor library was made with the immunoSEQ multiplex PCR assay. Imported from immuneACCESS, the table was reduced by TCRdb to in-frame sequences with V and J called. These copies leave out some clones; in studies compared against another copy, an unresolved V gene accounts for under half, and the cause of the remainder is not known. This sample gives some 150,000 clones in total; around 83% of them show up just once. The ten biggest clones cover under 9.5% of the sample. The sequenced sample was PBMCs or T cells enriched from blood (not recorded which). These receptors were obtained from a man aged 50-60 years who had recovered from COVID-19.

This clone was detected a few times. The rearrangement joins TRBV24-1 to TRBJ2-1; maybe TRBD2 (5 bases). Trimming pared 5 bases from V and 0 bases from J, leaving 10 bases between. The CDR3 is 15 residues long. Looked up from germline, CDR1 is KGHDR and CDR2 is SFDVKD. For the CDR3, the DNA is TGTGCCACCAGTGGGGAGCTTAGCTCCTACAATGAGCAGTTCTTC. It is translated as CATSGELSSYNEQFF.

This clone has more than one count but fewer than ten. J is TRBJ2-1 and V is TRBV10-3, with 11 nucleotides matching TRBD2. The germline gives CDR1 ENHRY, CDR2 SYGVKD. This CDR3 spans 16 amino acids. J lost 2 bases, V lost 4 bases, and 4 bases had no gene match. CDR3: CAISVKTSGAYNEQFF. CDR3 DNA: TGTGCCATCAGTGTCAAGACTAGCGGGGCCTACAATGAGCAGTTCTTC.

The chain combines TRBV6-6 with TRBJ1-1, with 9 bases aligning to TRBD1. V lost 6 bases, J lost 1 base, and 3 bases stayed unmatched. CDR1 is MNHNY and CDR2 is SVGAGI in the germline V gene (reference sequence). This CDR3 spans 14 amino acids. The CDR3 here is CASRDRGANTEAFF. The CDR3 bases are TGTGCCAGCAGAGACAGGGGGGCGAACACTGAAGCTTTCTTT.

V is TRBV9 and J is TRBJ1-6, with unresolved D. CDR1 is SGDLS, CDR2 YYNGEE, per germline. This CDR3 spans 14 amino acids. The germline V and J ends were trimmed by 3 bases and 7 bases, with 11 bases remaining between them. This CDR3 is CASSGPGENSPLHF. CDR3 nucleotide sequence: TGTGCCAGCAGCGGGCCCGGGGAGAATTCACCCCTCCACTTT. The whole variable domain, filled in from reference TRBV9 and TRBJ1-6, reads DSGVTQTPKHLITATGQRVTLRCSPRSGDLSVYWYQQSLDQGLQFLIQYYNGEERAKGNILERFSAQQFPDLHSELNLSSLELGDSALYFCASSGPGENSPLHFGNGTRLTVT.

CDR3 sequence reads: CASSSGDTGPQHF. The CDR3 DNA reads TGTGCCAGCTCCTCGGGGGATACGGGGCCCCAGCATTTT. This chain links TRBV18 with TRBJ1-5; tentative D call: TRBD1 (5 bases). Germline lookup yields CDR1 KGHSH and CDR2 LQKENI. Trimming left V 6 bases short and J 9 bases short, with 15 bases between. The CDR3 length is 13 residues.